The TCR beta chain under discussion was sequenced for a study of sequential checkpoint blockade in melanoma. CDR3 length: 14 amino acids. V lost 7 bases to trimming and J lost 1 base; unmatched junction nucleotides: 2. The V gene's germline CDR1 is LNHDA and CDR2 SQIVND (reference sequence). The assay was immunoSEQ multiplex PCR, and TCRdb's table has in-frame clones only and misses some. Found here are about 20,000 clones, around 88% of them singletons; the top ten hold 30% to 45%. Regarding treatment: randomized to nivolumab then ipilimumab (arm A) or the reverse (arm B). This TCR came from a human donor with melanoma. The source material was CD8+ T cells sorted from blood (inferred from file names), sampled from a patient given nivolumab and ipilimumab in sequence. The chain uses TRBV19 and TRBJ2-1; TRBD2 agrees at 9 bases. CDR3 DNA sequence: TGTGCCAGTAAACTAGCGGGTTCCTACAATGAGCAGTTCTTC. It specifies CASKLAGSYNEQFF.